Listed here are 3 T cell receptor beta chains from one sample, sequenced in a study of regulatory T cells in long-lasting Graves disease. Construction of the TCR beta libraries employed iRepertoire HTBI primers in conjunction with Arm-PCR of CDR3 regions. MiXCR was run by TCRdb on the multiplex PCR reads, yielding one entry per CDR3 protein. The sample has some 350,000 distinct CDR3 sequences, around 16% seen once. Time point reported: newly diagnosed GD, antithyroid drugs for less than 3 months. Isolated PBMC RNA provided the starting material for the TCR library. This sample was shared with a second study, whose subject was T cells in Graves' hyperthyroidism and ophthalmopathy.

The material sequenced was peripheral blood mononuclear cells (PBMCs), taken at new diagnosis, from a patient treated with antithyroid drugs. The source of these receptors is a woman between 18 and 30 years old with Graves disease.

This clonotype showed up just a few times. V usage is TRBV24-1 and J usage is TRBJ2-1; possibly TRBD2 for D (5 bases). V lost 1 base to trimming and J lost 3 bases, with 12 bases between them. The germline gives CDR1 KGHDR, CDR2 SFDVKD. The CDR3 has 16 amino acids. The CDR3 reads CATSDLRTGIYNEQFF. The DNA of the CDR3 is TGTGCCACCAGTGATTTAAGGACGGGGATCTACAATGAGCAGTTCTTC.

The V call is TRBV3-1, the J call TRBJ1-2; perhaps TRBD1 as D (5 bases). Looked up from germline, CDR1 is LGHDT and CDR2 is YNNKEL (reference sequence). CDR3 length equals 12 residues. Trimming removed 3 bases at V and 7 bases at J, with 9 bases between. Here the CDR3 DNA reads TGTGCCAGCAGCCACAGGGAAAGTGGCTACACCTTC. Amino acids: CASSHRESGYTF.

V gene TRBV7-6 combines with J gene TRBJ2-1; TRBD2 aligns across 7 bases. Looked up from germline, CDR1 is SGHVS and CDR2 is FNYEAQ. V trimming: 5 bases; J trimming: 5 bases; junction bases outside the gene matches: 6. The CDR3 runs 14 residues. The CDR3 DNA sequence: TGTGCCAGCAGCCCGGGACTAACTAACAATGAGCAGTTCTTC. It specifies CASSPGLTNNEQFF.